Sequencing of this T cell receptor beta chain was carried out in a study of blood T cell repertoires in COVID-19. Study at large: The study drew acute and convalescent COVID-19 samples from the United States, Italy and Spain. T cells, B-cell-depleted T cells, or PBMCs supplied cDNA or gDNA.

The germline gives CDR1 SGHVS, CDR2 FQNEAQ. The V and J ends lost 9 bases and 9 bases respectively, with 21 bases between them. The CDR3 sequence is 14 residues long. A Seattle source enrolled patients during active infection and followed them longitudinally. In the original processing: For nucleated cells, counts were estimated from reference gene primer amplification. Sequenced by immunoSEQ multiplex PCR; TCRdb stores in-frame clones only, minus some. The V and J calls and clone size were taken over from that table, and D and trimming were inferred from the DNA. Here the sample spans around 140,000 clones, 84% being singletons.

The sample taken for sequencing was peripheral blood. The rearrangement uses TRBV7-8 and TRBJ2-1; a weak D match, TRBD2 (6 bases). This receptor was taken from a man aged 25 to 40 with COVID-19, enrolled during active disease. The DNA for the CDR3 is TGTGCCAGTGGAGGGGACGTGGGGGGAGGTGAGCAGTTCTTC. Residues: CASGGDVGGGEQFF.